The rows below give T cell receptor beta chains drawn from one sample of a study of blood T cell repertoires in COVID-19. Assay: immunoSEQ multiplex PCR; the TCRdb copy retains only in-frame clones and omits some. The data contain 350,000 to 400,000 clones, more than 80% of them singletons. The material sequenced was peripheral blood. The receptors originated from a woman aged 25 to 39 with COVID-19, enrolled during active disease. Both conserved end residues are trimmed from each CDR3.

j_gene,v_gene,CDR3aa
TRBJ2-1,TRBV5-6,ASSLVAFSSYNEQF
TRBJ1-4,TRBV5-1,ASSSRQGGGEKLF
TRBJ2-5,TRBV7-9,ASSRGQGDWETQY
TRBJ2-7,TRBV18,ASSPGTVSGPYEQY
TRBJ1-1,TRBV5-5,ASSGGLPGEAF
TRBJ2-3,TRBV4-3,ASSQVSGGPTDTQY
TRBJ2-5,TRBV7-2,ASSLKLAGGQETQY
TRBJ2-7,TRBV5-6,ASSFNTPYEQY
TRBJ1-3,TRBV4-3,ASSQEGGGNTIY
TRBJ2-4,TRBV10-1,ASSESSGKNIQY
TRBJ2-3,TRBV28,ASSLPGGLTDTQY
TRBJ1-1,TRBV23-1,ASIPHEQGAEAF
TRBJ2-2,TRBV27,ASSSRAGELF
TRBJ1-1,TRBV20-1,SASGALLGRRGTEAF
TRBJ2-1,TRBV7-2,ASSLGGQGHNEQF
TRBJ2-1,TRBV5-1,ASSFMAEQWYEQF
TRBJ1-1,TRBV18,ASSPRTGHPNTEAF
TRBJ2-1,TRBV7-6,ASSLVPTSVPPDEQF
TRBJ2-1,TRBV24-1,ATSDPGLAGANEQF
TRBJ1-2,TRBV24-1,ATRDTGVYGYT
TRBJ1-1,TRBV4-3,ASSQAGQAIMNTEAF
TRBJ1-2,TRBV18,ASSLGRDYGYT
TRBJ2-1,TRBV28,ASSSTLRVSQPQF
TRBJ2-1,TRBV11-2,ASSPSAGLVFVEQF
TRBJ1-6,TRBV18,ASSPQGQYNSPLH
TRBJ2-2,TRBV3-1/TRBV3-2,ASSQNRGGRYTGELF
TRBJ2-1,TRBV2,ASTTVSYNEQF
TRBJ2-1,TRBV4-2,ASSQGTSGGGDIWQF
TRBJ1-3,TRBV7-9,ASSWDRGDTIY
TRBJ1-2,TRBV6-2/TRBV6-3,ASSYSAGTNYGYT
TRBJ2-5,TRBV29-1,SVVTSGETQY
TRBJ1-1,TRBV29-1,SVELRGEAF
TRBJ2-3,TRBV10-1,ASSGGAGYVTDTQY
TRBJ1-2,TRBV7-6,APTGEAHYGYT
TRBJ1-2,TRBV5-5,ASSSQTALTGQGYT
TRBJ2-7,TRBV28,ASSFPTAGMGSDEQY
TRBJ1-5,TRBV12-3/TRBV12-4,ASSLYINQPQH
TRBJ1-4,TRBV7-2,ASSFSTRGEKLF
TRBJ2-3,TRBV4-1,ASSQGGQGRRERNTQY
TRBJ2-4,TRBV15,ATSTQRGTTGNIQY
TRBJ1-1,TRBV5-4,ASSLGAGVNVNTEAF
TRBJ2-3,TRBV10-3,ASLGLAGDTQY
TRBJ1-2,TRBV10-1,ASSPGQGANYGYT
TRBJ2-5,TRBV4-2,ASSQDLQGIETQY
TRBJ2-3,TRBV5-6,ASSLGQREDTQY